The source of this T cell receptor (beta chain) is a study of response to subunit inactivated influenza vaccine. For this clonotype: What it recognizes is unknown.

Study-wide results and limits: A suggestion made by the authors is that each seasonal influenza vaccination recruits few new T cells.

TCRdb reprocessed the RT-PCR reads with MiXCR, giving one entry per CDR3 protein. This sample has about 520,000 distinct CDR3 sequences; around 25% occur once, and the top ten carry under 2.5%. Looked up from germline, CDR1 is MNHEY and CDR2 is SMNVEV (reference sequence). This CDR3 is built from 16 residues. V trimming: 4 bases; J trimming: 5 bases; junction bases outside the gene matches: 6. The sequence was obtained from a man aged 50 or older who received an inactivated influenza vaccine. Sequenced here: CD4+ T cells sorted from PBMCs, sampled 4 to 6 days after vaccination. The chain combines TRBV27 with TRBJ2-5, with 14 bases fitting TRBD2. The CDR3 coding sequence is TGTGCCAGCAGTTCAAGACTAGCGGGAGGGCTGGAGACCCAGTACTTC. This translates into CASSSRLAGGLETQYF.